The sequence of this TCR beta chain was determined in a study of identifying expanded T cells in peripheral blood. Study results and caveats: Approximately two-week clone count variance significantly increased as total template count grew. About 1.2 clones differed between technical replicates, versus about 17 and 20 over time.

To note about this clone: The antigen is undetermined.

With 0 bases removed from V and 4 bases from J, the gap between germline ends came to 17 bases. The length of the CDR3 is 17 residues. Germline V gene lookup returns CDR1 KGHSH and CDR2 LQKENI. Here immunoSEQ multiplex PCR was the method, and the copy in TCRdb shows in-frame clones only, minus some. The sample lists about 85,000 clones; around 89% were seen once. J is TRBJ2-3 and V is TRBV18; maybe TRBD2 (6 bases). Sequencing used blood. The clonotype comes from a person between 18 and 75 years old in good health. The CDR3 loop reads CASSPPSGGDAADTQYF. The CDR3 coding sequence is TGTGCCAGCTCACCACCTTCGGGCGGGGATGCGGCAGATACGCAGTATTTT.